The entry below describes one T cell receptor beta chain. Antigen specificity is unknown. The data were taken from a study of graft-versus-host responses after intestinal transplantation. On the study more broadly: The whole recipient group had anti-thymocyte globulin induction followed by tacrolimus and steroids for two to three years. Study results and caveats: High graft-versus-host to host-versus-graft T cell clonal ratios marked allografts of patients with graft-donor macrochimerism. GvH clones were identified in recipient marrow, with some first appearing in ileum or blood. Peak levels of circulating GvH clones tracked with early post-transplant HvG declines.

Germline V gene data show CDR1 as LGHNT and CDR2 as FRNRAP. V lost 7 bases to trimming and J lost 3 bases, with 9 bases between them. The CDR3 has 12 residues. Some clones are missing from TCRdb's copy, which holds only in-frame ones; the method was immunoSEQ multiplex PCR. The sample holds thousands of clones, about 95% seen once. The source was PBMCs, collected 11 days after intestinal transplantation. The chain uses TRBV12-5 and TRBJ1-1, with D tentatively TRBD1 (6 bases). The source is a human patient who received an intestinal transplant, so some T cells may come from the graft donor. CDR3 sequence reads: CASADRDTEAFF. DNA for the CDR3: TGTGCTAGTGCGGACAGAGACACTGAAGCTTTCTTT.